This T cell receptor (beta chain) is drawn from a study of T cell responses to AZD1222 COVID-19 vaccine. Assay used: immunoSEQ multiplex PCR; TCRdb lists only in-frame clones, some missing. The sample includes tens of thousands of clones, about 91% of them seen just once. For this clone: What it binds is not known.

The CDR3 loop spans 15 amino acids. V lost 7 bases and J 3 bases, leaving 17 bases between the germline ends. The germline CDR1 and CDR2 sequences are LGHNT and FRNRAP. Findings and caveats of the study: Nearly half of unique spike-specific TCRs reportedly avoided B.1.351 and B.1.1.7 mutated regions. Vaccine-associated CD4 TCRs ranged over spike, dominating at 160-218 and 743-854. It should be noted that donors were predominantly white British and more often female, and clonal diversity was possibly underestimated.

Sample: peripheral blood, taken 28 days after the second AZD1222 dose. The receptor's source is an adult who received the AZD1222 COVID-19 vaccine. The rearrangement joins TRBV12-5 to TRBJ2-3, with D perhaps TRBD2 (6 bases). The CDR3 DNA reads TGTGCTAGTGCCCCCCGGACTATGATAACAGATACGCAGTATTTT. Residues: CASAPRTMITDTQYF.